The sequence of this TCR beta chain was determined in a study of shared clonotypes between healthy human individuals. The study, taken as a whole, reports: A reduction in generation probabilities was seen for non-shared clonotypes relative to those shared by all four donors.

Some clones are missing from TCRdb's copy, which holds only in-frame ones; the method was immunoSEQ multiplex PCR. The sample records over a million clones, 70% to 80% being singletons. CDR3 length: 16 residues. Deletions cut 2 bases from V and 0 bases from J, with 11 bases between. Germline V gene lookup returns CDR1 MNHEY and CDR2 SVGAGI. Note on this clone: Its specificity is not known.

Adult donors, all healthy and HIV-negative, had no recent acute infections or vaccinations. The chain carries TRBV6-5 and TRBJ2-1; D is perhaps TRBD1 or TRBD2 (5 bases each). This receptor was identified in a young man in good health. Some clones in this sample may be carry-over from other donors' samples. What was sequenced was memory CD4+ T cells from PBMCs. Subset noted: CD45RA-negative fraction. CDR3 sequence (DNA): TGTGCCAGCAGTTACACGGGGCAGAGCTCCTACAATGAGCAGTTCTTC. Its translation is CASSYTGQSSYNEQFF.